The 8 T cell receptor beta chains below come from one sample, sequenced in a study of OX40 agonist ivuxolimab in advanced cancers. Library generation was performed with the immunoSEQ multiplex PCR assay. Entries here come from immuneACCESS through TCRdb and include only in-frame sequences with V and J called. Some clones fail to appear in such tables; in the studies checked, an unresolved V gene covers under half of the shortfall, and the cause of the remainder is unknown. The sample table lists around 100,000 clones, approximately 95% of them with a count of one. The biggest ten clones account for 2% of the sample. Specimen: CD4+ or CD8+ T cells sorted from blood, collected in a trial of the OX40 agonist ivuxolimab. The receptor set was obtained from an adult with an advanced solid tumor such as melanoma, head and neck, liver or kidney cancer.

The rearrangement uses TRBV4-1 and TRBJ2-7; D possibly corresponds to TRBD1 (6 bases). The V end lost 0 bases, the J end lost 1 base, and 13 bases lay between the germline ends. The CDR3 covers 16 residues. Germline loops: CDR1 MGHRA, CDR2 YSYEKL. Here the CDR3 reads CASSQDETTGSYEQYF. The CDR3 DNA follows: TGCGCCAGCAGCCAAGACGAGACGACAGGTTCCTACGAGCAGTACTTC.

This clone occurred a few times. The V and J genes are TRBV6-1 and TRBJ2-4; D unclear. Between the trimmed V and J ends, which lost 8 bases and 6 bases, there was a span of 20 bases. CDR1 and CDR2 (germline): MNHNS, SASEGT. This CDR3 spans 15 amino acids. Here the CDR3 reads CASEISGPSGNIQYF. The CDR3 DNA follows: TGTGCCAGCGAGATCTCCGGACCTTCGGGAAACATTCAGTACTTC.

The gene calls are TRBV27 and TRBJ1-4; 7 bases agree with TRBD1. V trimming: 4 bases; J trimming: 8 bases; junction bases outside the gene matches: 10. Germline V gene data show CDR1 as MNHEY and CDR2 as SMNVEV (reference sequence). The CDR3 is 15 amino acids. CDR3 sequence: CASSSHTGVGEKLFF. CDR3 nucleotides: TGTGCCAGCAGTTCCCATACAGGGGTTGGGGAAAAACTGTTTTTT.

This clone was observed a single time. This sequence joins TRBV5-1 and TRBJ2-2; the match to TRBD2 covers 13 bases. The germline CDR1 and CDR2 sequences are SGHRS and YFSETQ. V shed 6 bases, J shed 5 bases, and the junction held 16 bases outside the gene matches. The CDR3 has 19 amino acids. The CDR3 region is CASTLGAWTSGSETGELFF. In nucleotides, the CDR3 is TGCGCCAGCACTCTTGGTGCTTGGACTAGCGGGAGTGAGACCGGGGAGCTGTTTTTT. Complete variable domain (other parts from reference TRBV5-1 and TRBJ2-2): KAGVTQTPRYLIKTRGQQVTLSCSPISGHRSVSWYQQTPGQGLQFLFEYFSETQRNKGNFPGRFSGRQFSNSRSEMNVSTLELGDSALYLCASTLGAWTSGSETGELFFGEGSRLTVL.

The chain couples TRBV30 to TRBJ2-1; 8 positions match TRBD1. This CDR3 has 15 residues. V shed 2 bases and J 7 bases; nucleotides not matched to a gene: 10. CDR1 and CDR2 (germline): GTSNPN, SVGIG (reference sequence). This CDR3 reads CAWSSGQGAKNEQFF. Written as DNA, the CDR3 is TGTGCCTGGAGTAGTGGGCAGGGGGCGAAGAATGAGCAGTTCTTC.

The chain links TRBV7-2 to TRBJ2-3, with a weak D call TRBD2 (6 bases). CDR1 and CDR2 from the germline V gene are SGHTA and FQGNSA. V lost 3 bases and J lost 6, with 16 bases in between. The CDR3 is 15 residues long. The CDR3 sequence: CASSFIAGRIDTQYF. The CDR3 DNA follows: TGTGCCAGCAGCTTTATCGCGGGGAGGATCGATACGCAGTATTTT. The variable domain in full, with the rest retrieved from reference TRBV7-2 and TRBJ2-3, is GAGVSQSPSNKVTEKGKDVELRCDPISGHTALYWYRQSLGQGLEFLIYFQGNSAPDKSGLPSDRFSAERTGGSVSTLTIQRTQQEDSAVYLCASSFIAGRIDTQYFGPGTRLTVL.

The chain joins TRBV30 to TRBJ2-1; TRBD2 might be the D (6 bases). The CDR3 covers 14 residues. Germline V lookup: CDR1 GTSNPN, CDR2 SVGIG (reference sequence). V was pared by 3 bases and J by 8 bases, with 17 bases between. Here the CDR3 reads CAWSRGLTGDEQFF. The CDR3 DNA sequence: TGTGCCTGGAGCCGCGGACTCACGGGAGATGAGCAGTTCTTC. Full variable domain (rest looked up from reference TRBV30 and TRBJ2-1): SQTIHQWPATLVQPVGSPLSLECTVEGTSNPNLYWYRQAAGRGLQLLFYSVGIGQISSEVPQNLSASRPQDRQFILSSKKLLLSDSGFYLCAWSRGLTGDEQFFGPGTRLTVL.

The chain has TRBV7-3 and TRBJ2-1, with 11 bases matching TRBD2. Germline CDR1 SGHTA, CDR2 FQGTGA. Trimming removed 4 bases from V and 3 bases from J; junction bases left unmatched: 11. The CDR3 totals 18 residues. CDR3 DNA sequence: TGTGCCAGCAGCTCCCTAGACCTGGGACTAGCGGACTACAATGAGCAGTTCTTC. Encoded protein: CASSSLDLGLADYNEQFF. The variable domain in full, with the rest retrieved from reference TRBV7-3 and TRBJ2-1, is GAGVSQTPSNKVTEKGKYVELRCDPISGHTALYWYRQSLGQGPEFLIYFQGTGAADDSGLPNDRFFAVRPEGSVSTLKIQRTERGDSAVYLCASSSLDLGLADYNEQFFGPGTRLTVL.